The clone carrying this T cell receptor (beta chain) was seen only a few times. Its specificity is unknown. The data originate from a study of T-cell memory formation after mild COVID-19. From germline, CDR1 is MDHEN and CDR2 SYDVKM. The V and J ends lost 3 bases and 1 base respectively, with 18 bases between them. The CDR3 has 17 residues. TCRdb ran MiXCR on the 5' RACE reads and lists one entry per CDR3 protein. In the table there are under 300,000 distinct CDR3 sequences, about 15% of which are singletons. Study-wide points: Shrinking CD4+ clones were chiefly CM and EM; CD8+ ones were chiefly EMRA.

The clonotype comes from a man aged 18 to 29 who had mild COVID-19 (a few samples of this study predate the infection). Cell type and time point are not known. The gene calls are TRBV28 and TRBJ1-1; TRBD1 might be the D (5 bases). The sequenced material came from PBMCs or a T cell subset sorted from them (not recorded which). The chain's CDR3 is CASSLIGATPGNTEAFF. The CDR3 DNA reads TGTGCCAGCAGTTTGATCGGGGCCACTCCTGGGAACACTGAAGCTTTCTTT.